Described below is a single T cell receptor beta chain sequence and its context. This clonotype has a count of ten or more. It lacks a known antigen. No much larger clone exists at a distance of one base, and base qualities are not known. The CDR3 measures 17 amino acids from cysteine to phenylalanine. The only DNA kept is the CDR3, 51 bases in frame from the first base. V and J are trimmed by 0 bases and 1 base, and the gene matches miss 4 bases of the junction. The germline V gene gives CDR1 as MNHEY and CDR2 as SVGAGI. Receptor amplification or capture employed RT-PCR. Sequencing used an Illumina HiSeq 2500. TCRdb reprocessing: public reads trimmed at Q25 with fastp, clones called with MiXCR, in-frame beta chains kept. When rows share a CDR3 protein, they turn into one entry using the most common DNA and genes. The table for this sample lists 800,000 or so distinct CDR3 sequences; around 21% of them were counted only once. Jointly, the top ten make up about a tenth of the sample.

This record comes from a study of response to subunit inactivated influenza vaccine (dated by TCRdb to the late 2010s). As for the study more broadly: The study used deep quantitative T cell receptor repertoire profiling to track responses to a trivalent subunit inactivated influenza vaccine. General conclusions and limits of the study: The authors proposed that each seasonal influenza vaccination may bring in only a limited number of new T cells.

The source is a man aged 50-60 years who received an inactivated influenza vaccine. Donor details come from another sample of the same person, matched by shared clones. The sample was PBMCs from blood, taken more than 4 days after vaccination. The rearrangement joined TRBV6-5 to TRBJ2-1, and TRBD2 matches 9 of the central bases. DNA sequence: TGTGCCAGCAGTTACTCGGGTAGCGGGGGTTCCTACAATGAGCAGTTCTTC. Its protein is CASSYSGSGGSYNEQFF.